The 16 T cell receptor beta chains presented below share a single source sample, sequenced in a study of radiation and T cells in renal cell carcinoma. The repertoire was sequenced with immunoSEQ multiplex PCR; TCRdb's copy has only in-frame clones and lacks some. The table lists tens of thousands of clones, over 70% of them singletons. Time point of the sample: blood 4 weeks post-SBRT, at nephrectomy. Treatment denoted: 15 Gy SBRT to primary tumor, nephrectomy 4 weeks later. The sample consisted of blood, taken from a patient whose treatment included radiotherapy and nephrectomy. These receptor sequences come from a man aged 60 to 75 with renal cell carcinoma.

This chain links TRBV5-4 with TRBJ1-4, with D unresolved. Germline V lookup: CDR1 SGHNT, CDR2 YYREEE (reference sequence). The CDR3 consists of 15 residues. V lost 4 bases to trimming and J lost 0 bases, with 10 bases between them. The CDR3 protein is CASSQDRATNEKLFF. In DNA form, the CDR3 reads TGTGCCAGCAGCCAAGATAGGGCAACTAATGAAAAACTGTTTTTT. The complete variable domain, with remaining parts taken from reference TRBV5-4 and TRBJ1-4, reads ETGVTQSPTHLIKTRGQQVTLRCSSQSGHNTVSWYQQALGQGPQFIFQYYREEENGRGNFPPRFSGLQFPNYSSELNVNALELDDSALYLCASSQDRATNEKLFFGSGTQLSVL.

This clone was detected a few times. This CDR3 is CASSHDRSNTGELFF. CDR3 DNA: TGCGCCAGCAGCCATGACAGGTCGAACACCGGGGAGCTGTTTTTT. V is TRBV5-1 and J is TRBJ2-2; possible D gene TRBD1, 6 bases. The CDR3 consists of 15 residues. Germline CDR1 SGHRS, CDR2 YFSETQ. V shed 4 bases and J shed 0 bases, with 10 bases lying between them.

This clone was seen a few times. V gene TRBV2 combines with J gene TRBJ2-7; 9 bases are shared with TRBD1. The CDR3 sequence is 16 residues long. V lost 5 bases to trimming and J lost 3 bases; unmatched junction nucleotides: 11. Germline lookup yields CDR1 SNHLY and CDR2 FYNNEI. CDR3 DNA: TGTGCCAGCAGTCCCCGTTGGGGACAGGGCTACTACGAGCAGTACTTC. As protein: CASSPRWGQGYYEQYF.

The chain couples TRBV7-2 to TRBJ2-7; 9 bases line up with TRBD2. Looked up from germline, CDR1 is SGHTA and CDR2 is FQGNSA. V lost 3 bases, J lost 3 bases, and 9 bases stayed unmatched. CDR3 length: 16 residues. The DNA for the CDR3 is TGTGCCAGCAGCTTTTTGGCGGGAGGGGGGCGCTACGAGCAGTACTTC. Protein: CASSFLAGGGRYEQYF.

The rearrangement links TRBV7-9 to TRBJ2-2, with D perhaps TRBD1 (6 bases). V lost 5 bases and J 1 base, leaving 14 bases between the germline ends. Germline-derived CDR1 and CDR2 are SEHNR and FQNEAQ (reference sequence). The CDR3 length is 16 residues. The CDR3 DNA reads as TGTGCCAGCAGCAAGATAAGGGGACAGAACACCGGGGAGCTGTTTTTT. Translated: CASSKIRGQNTGELFF.

This sequence joins TRBV27 and TRBJ2-7; 9 bases line up with TRBD2. The trim removed 2 bases at V and 0 bases at J, leaving 2 bases unmatched. This CDR3 has 15 residues. CDR1 is MNHEY and CDR2 is SMNVEV in the germline V gene (reference sequence). The CDR3 here is CASSLTAGGSYEQYF. In nucleotides, the CDR3 is TGTGCCAGCAGTTTAACAGCGGGAGGCTCCTACGAGCAGTACTTC.

The rearrangement links TRBV11-3 to TRBJ2-2, with D unresolved. Trimming removed 5 bases from V and 1 base from J, with 8 bases in between. This CDR3 comprises 14 residues. Germline assignment: CDR1 SGHNT and CDR2 YENEEA. CDR3 DNA: TGTGCCAGCAGCATAACGGGGAACACCGGGGAGCTGTTTTTT. As protein: CASSITGNTGELFF.

The V gene is TRBV7-2, the J gene TRBJ1-2, with 11 nucleotides matching TRBD1. The CDR3 loop spans 15 amino acids. Trimming cost V 5 bases and J 5 bases; bases outside gene matches: 7. CDR1 and CDR2 (germline): SGHTA, FQGNSA. Here the CDR3 reads CASSPRTGGRYGYTF. Here the CDR3 DNA reads TGTGCCAGCAGCCCTCGGACAGGGGGCAGGTATGGCTACACCTTC.

V and J are TRBV6-5 and TRBJ2-3; TRBD1 might be the D (5 bases). Germline assignment: CDR1 MNHEY and CDR2 SVGAGI. The CDR3 extends over 13 amino acids. The ends were cut back, 6 bases at V and 4 bases at J, with 11 bases in the middle. This chain's CDR3 is CASRSDIPDTQYF. The CDR3 DNA sequence: TGTGCCAGCAGATCGGACATACCAGATACGCAGTATTTT.

The DNA for the CDR3 is TGTGCCAGTAGGGTCGCAGGGATTACTGAAGCTTTCTTT. This codes for CASRVAGITEAFF. The V gene is TRBV19, the J gene TRBJ1-1; D may be TRBD1 (5 bases). This CDR3 contains 13 residues. V shed 6 bases and J shed 5 bases, with 13 bases lying between them. Germline V gene data show CDR1 as LNHDA and CDR2 as SQIVND (reference sequence).

CDR3 in DNA: TGTGCCAGCAGCTTGGGGCCGGTGGGCGATGAGCAGTTCTTC. Translating gives CASSLGPVGDEQFF. V is TRBV5-4 and J is TRBJ2-1; no clear D. Germline values: CDR1 SGHNT, CDR2 YYREEE (reference sequence). V was clipped by 0 bases and J by 8 bases, with 12 bases between them. The length of the CDR3 is 14 residues.

The rearrangement uses TRBV6-5 and TRBJ1-2, with D tentatively TRBD1 (5 bases). The CDR3 loop spans 13 amino acids. V lost 4 bases and J lost 8, with 14 bases in between. The germline CDR1 and CDR2 sequences are MNHEY and SVGAGI. Written as DNA, the CDR3 is TGTGCCAGCAGTTCGGGGGGATCGAACGGCTACACCTTC. The encoded protein is CASSSGGSNGYTF.

The V call is TRBV4-3, the J call TRBJ2-1; 11 bases align to TRBD2. The V segment lost 4 bases and the J segment 3 bases; nucleotides outside the gene matches: 5. Germline V gives CDR1 LGHNA, CDR2 YSLEER. The length of the CDR3 is 16 residues. In DNA, the CDR3 is TGCGCCAGCAGCCTGCAACTAGCGGGGGTCTACAATGAGCAGTTCTTC. Translated, it gives CASSLQLAGVYNEQFF.

The chain links TRBV5-1 to TRBJ2-7; D tentatively fits TRBD1 or TRBD2 (5 bases each). V was clipped by 4 bases and J by 1 base, with 15 bases between them. This CDR3 contains 15 residues. Germline CDR1 and CDR2: SGHRS and YFSETQ. The CDR3 DNA reads TGCGCCAGCAGCCAGAGTCCGGGACGGTCCTACGAGCAGTACTTC. As protein: CASSQSPGRSYEQYF.

In its sample, this clone was seen once. The chain links TRBV2 to TRBJ2-3; D ambiguous. V was clipped by 3 bases and J by 7 bases, with 14 bases between them. Germline V gives CDR1 SNHLY, CDR2 FYNNEI. The CDR3 runs 14 residues. The CDR3 DNA reads as TGTGCCAGCAGTGAGCGACACCACGTAAATACGCAGTATTTT. Translation gives CASSERHHVNTQYF.

This rearrangement joins TRBV2 to TRBJ2-3; D gene uncertain. This CDR3 contains 13 residues. V was pared by 4 bases and J by 4 bases, with 9 bases between. CDR1 and CDR2 (germline): SNHLY, FYNNEI. Written as DNA, the CDR3 is TGTGCCAGCAGTGGGGGTGGGGCAGATACGCAGTATTTT. The encoded protein is CASSGGGADTQYF. The whole variable domain, remainder taken from reference TRBV2 and TRBJ2-3, is EPEVTQTPSHQVTQMGQEVILRCVPISNHLYFYWYRQILGQKVEFLVSFYNNEISEKSEIFDDQFSVERPDGSNFTLKIRSTKLEDSAMYFCASSGGGADTQYFGPGTRLTVL.